This T cell receptor beta chain was retrieved from a study of blood T cell repertoires in COVID-19. Looking at the study overall: Spain, Italy and the United States supplied samples that represented acute and convalescent COVID-19. Sources were T cells, B-cell-depleted T cells, or PBMCs; the material itself was cDNA or gDNA.

CDR1 is SNHLY and CDR2 is FYNNEI in the germline V gene. V lost 1 base, J lost 6 bases, and 12 bases lay in between. The CDR3 has 14 amino acids. In the original analysis: Reference gene primer amplification gave estimated nucleated cell counts. Libraries were prepared by immunoSEQ multiplex PCR; TCRdb keeps only in-frame clonotypes and omits some of them. The V and J calls and clone size come from that table; D and trimming were worked out from the DNA. The data hold fewer than 150,000 clones, with approximately 84% observed a single time. This chain links TRBV2 with TRBJ2-5; D is uncertain. This TCR derives from a human donor in a cohort sampled during active COVID-19. The sample consisted of peripheral blood. Written as DNA, the CDR3 is TGTGCCAGCAGTGAAGGCCTAGTCCGCAAGACCCAGTACTTC. This gives the protein CASSEGLVRKTQYF.